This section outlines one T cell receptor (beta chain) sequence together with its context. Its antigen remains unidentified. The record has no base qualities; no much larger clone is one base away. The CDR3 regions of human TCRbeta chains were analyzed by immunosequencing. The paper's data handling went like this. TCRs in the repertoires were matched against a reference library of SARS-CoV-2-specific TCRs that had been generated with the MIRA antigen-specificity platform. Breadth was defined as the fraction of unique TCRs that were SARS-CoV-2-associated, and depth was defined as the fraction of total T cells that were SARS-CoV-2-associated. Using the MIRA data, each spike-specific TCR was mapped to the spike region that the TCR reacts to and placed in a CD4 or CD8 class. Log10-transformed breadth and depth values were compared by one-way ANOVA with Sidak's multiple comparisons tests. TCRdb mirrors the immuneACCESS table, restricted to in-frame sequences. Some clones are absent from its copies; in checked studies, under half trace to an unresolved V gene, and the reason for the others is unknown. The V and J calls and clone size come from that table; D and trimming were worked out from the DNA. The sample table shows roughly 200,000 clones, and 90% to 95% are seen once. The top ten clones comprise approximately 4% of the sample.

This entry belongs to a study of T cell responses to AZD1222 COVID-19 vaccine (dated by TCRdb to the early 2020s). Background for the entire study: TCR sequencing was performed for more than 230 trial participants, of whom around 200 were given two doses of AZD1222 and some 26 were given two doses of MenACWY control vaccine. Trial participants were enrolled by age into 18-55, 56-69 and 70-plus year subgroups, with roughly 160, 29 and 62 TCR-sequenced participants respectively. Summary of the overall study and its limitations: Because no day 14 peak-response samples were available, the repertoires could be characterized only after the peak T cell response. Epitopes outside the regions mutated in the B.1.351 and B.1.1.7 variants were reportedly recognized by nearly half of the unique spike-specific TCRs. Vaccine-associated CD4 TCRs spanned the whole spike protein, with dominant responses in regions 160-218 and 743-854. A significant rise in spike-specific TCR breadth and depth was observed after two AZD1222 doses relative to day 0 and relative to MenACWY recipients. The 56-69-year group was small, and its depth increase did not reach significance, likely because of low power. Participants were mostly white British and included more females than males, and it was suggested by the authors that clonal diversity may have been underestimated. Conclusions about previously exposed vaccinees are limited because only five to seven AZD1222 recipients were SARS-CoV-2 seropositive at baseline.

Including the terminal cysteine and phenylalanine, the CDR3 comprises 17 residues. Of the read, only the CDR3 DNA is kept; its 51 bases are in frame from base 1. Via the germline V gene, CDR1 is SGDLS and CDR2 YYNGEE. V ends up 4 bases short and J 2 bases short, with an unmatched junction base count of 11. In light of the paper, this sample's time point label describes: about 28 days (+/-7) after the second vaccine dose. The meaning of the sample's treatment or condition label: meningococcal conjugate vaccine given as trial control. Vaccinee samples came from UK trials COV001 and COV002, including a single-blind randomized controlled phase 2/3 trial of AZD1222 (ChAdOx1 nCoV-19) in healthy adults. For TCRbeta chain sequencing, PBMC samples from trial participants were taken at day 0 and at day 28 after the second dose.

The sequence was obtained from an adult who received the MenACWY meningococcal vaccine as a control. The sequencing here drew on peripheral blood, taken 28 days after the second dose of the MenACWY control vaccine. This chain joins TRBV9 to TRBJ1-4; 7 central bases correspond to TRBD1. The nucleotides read TGTGCCAGCAGCTCCCGACAGGGTAGAGGTACTAATGAAAAACTGTTTTTT. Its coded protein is CASSSRQGRGTNEKLFF.